In its sample, the clone carrying this T cell receptor (beta chain) was seen once. The ends lost 3 bases at V and 6 bases at J; junction bases unmatched: 0. Germline CDR1 reads DFQATT; CDR2 reads SNEGSKA (reference sequence). The CDR3 spans 12 residues. The sample belongs to a study of blood T cell repertoires in COVID-19. Study information: Spain, Italy and the United States supplied samples that represented acute and convalescent COVID-19.

During active infection, Seattle patients enrolled and were then monitored through disease. Authors' methods: The assay estimated nucleated cells by amplifying reference gene primers. Sequenced by immunoSEQ multiplex PCR; TCRdb stores in-frame clones only, minus some. D and trimming were read from the DNA, whereas the V and J calls and clone size are those reported in that table. Seen here are 55,000 to 75,000 clones, roughly 80% observed once, and the top ten hold about a tenth. The chain couples TRBV20-1 to TRBJ2-3, with 10 positions matching TRBD2. The clonotype was recovered from a man older than 75 with COVID-19, enrolled during active disease. The specimen sequenced was peripheral blood. In DNA, the CDR3 is TGCAGTGCTAGTAGCGGGAGGGATACGCAGTATTTT. Protein: CSASSGRDTQYF.